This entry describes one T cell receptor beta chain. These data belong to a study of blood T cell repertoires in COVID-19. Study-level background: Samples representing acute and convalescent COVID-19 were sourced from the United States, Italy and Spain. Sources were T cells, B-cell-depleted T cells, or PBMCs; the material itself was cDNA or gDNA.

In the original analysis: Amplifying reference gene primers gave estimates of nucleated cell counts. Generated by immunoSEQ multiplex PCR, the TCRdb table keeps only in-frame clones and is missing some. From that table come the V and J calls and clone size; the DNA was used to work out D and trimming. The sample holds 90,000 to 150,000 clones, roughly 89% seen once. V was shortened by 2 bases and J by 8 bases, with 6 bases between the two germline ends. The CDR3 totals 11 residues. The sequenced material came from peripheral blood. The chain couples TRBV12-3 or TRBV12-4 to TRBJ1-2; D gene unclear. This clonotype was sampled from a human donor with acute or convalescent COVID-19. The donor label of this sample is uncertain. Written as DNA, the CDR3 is TGTGCCAGCAGTTTACTAGGCGGCTACACCTTC. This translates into CASSLLGGYTF.